The rows below give T cell receptor beta chains drawn from one sample of a study of shared clonotypes between healthy human individuals. The assay was immunoSEQ multiplex PCR, and TCRdb's table has in-frame clones only and misses some. The profile covers about 960,000 clones, with 76% appearing a single time and about 1.5% taken by the ten largest. Input material: memory CD4+ T cells sorted from blood. Every receptor here comes from a man aged 18 to 30 in good health. Each CDR3 is given with its conserved first and last residue. The D gene is left open where the match is weak. Size is omitted from some rows. Given values are once, few, many or a class for expanded clones.

>few|TRBV6-1|TRBJ2-7|.
CASSQGGEQYF
TGTGCCAGCAGTCAGGGTGGGGAGCAGTACTTC
>.|TRBV25-1|TRBJ2-7|.
CASSDHSSYEQYF
TGTGCCAGCAGTGACCACTCGTCCTACGAGCAGTACTTC
>.|TRBV19|TRBJ2-7|.
CASSPGSPYEQYF
TGTGCCAGTAGCCCCGGGAGCCCCTACGAGCAGTACTTC
>.|TRBV7-3|TRBJ1-2|.
CASSFTGQPNGYTF
TGTGCCAGCAGCTTCACAGGACAGCCCAATGGCTACACCTTC
>.|TRBV10-3|TRBJ1-1|.
CAIRERAANTEAFF
TGTGCCATCAGGGAGCGGGCAGCCAACACTGAAGCTTTCTTT
>.|TRBV7-9|TRBJ1-3|.
CASSFRNRDGNTIYF
TGTGCCAGCAGCTTCCGGAACAGGGATGGAAACACCATATATTTT
>.|TRBV19|TRBJ1-1|.
CASSAISGGAFF
TGTGCCAGTAGTGCCATCTCTGGGGGAGCTTTCTTT
>few|TRBV18|TRBJ1-2|TRBD1
CASSPNRGQGYGYTF
TGTGCCAGCTCACCTAACAGGGGGCAGGGCTATGGCTACACCTTC
>.|TRBV2|TRBJ1-6|TRBD1
CASTGDRGRSPLHF
TGTGCCAGCACGGGGGACAGGGGGCGATCACCCCTCCACTTT
>once|TRBV30|TRBJ1-4|.
CAWSVGGVRAEKLFF
TGTGCCTGGAGTGTAGGAGGGGTGAGGGCAGAAAAACTGTTTTTT
>.|TRBV14|TRBJ2-2|TRBD2
CASSQGNGRAGELFF
TGTGCCAGCAGCCAAGGCAACGGGAGGGCCGGGGAGCTGTTTTTT
>.|TRBV2|TRBJ1-4|TRBD1
CASSRQGGDEKLFF
TGTGCCAGCAGCCGACAGGGTGGTGATGAAAAACTGTTTTTT
>.|TRBV6-6|TRBJ1-5|TRBD1
CASSYTGTGNQPQHF
TGTGCCAGCAGTTACACCGGGACAGGTAATCAGCCCCAGCATTTT
>once|TRBV11-2|TRBJ2-7|TRBD2
CASSPRWSPAGGPTGQYF
TGTGCCAGCAGCCCTAGGTGGTCCCCAGCGGGGGGGCCAACTGGGCAGTACTTC
>.|TRBV18|TRBJ2-2|TRBD1
CASSPGQGITGELFF
TGTGCCAGCTCACCGGGACAGGGGATAACCGGGGAGCTGTTTTTT
>.|TRBV12-2|TRBJ2-7|.
CASRLGGQGWGSYEQYF
TGTGCAAGTCGCTTAGGGGGACAGGGTTGGGGCTCCTACGAGCAGTACTTC
>.|TRBV11-2|TRBJ1-4|TRBD1
CASSLRWDRGKLFF
TGTGCCAGCAGCCTCCGTTGGGACAGGGGAAAACTGTTTTTT
>.|TRBV10-2|TRBJ2-1|TRBD2
CASSETSGSYNEQFF
TGCGCCAGCAGTGAGACTAGCGGGTCCTACAATGAGCAGTTCTTC
>.|TRBV7-9|TRBJ1-6|.
CASSLVGNSPLHF
TGTGCCAGCAGCTTAGTCGGGAATTCACCCCTCCACTTT
>.|TRBV4-2|TRBJ2-3|TRBD2
CASSQDGGVSTDTQYF
TGTGCCAGCAGCCAAGATGGGGGGGTTAGCACAGATACGCAGTATTTT
>.|TRBV9|TRBJ1-3|TRBD1
CASSVGQGTGNTIYF
TGTGCCAGCAGCGTCGGACAGGGGACTGGAAACACCATATATTTT
>.|TRBV28|TRBJ2-2|TRBD2
CASTGGANTGELFF
TGTGCCAGCACTGGGGGGGCGAACACCGGGGAGCTGTTTTTT
>.|TRBV11-2|TRBJ2-3|.
CASSAGGLSDTQYF
TGTGCCAGCAGCGCCGGAGGGCTATCAGATACGCAGTATTTT
>.|TRBV29-1|TRBJ2-7|TRBD1
CSVQPGQGTYEQYF
TGCAGCGTCCAACCGGGACAGGGCACCTACGAGCAGTACTTC
>.|TRBV19|TRBJ2-7|.
CASRKDSTGSSGEQYF
TGTGCCAGTAGGAAGGACTCAACAGGGTCCTCGGGCGAGCAGTACTTC
>.|TRBV7-2|TRBJ1-2|TRBD1
CASSSRLGQGRGGYTF
TGTGCCAGCAGCTCTCGTCTGGGACAGGGCAGGGGTGGCTACACCTTC
>.|TRBV5-1|TRBJ2-3|TRBD2
CASSLVGGGSDTQYF
TGCGCCAGCAGCTTGGTTGGCGGGGGGTCAGATACGCAGTATTTT
>.|TRBV28|TRBJ1-4|.
CASYLGLFF
TGTGCCAGCTACCTTGGACTGTTTTTT
>few|TRBV7-2|TRBJ1-6|.
CASSLKSRTVNSPLHF
TGTGCCAGCAGCTTAAAGTCTAGGACAGTTAATTCACCCCTCCACTTT
>.|TRBV5-1|TRBJ2-5|.
CASSLVLGGSRETQYF
TGCGCCAGCAGCTTGGTTCTCGGGGGTTCACGAGAGACCCAGTACTTC
>.|TRBV5-6|TRBJ2-3|.
CASSRRDRDTQYF
TGTGCCAGCAGCCGGAGAGACCGGGATACGCAGTATTTT
>.|TRBV30|TRBJ2-2|TRBD2
CAWSKGGLDTGELFF
TGTGCCTGGAGTAAGGGAGGGCTGGACACCGGGGAGCTGTTTTTT
>few|TRBV4-3|TRBJ1-1|.
CASSQGRANTEAFF
TGCGCCAGCAGCCAGGGCAGGGCGAACACTGAAGCTTTCTTT
>.|TRBV5-1|TRBJ1-5|.
CASSLNGGNQPQHF
TGCGCCAGCAGCTTGAACGGTGGCAATCAGCCCCAGCATTTT
>.|TRBV10-3|TRBJ1-1|.
CAITPGRGRTTEAFF
TGTGCCATCACCCCCGGGAGGGGCAGGACGACTGAAGCTTTCTTT
>.|TRBV6-1|TRBJ1-5|.
CASSGTGFNQPQHF
TGTGCCAGCAGTGGTACAGGTTTCAATCAGCCCCAGCATTTT
>.|TRBV18|TRBJ2-5|.
CASSPLMETQYF
TGTGCCAGCTCACCATTGATGGAGACCCAGTACTTC
>.|TRBV6-5|TRBJ2-7|.
CASSRPVPPYEQYF
TGTGCCAGCAGTAGACCCGTCCCACCGTACGAGCAGTACTTC
>few|TRBV11-2|TRBJ2-7|.
CASSFETDYEQYF
TGTGCCAGCAGCTTTGAGACGGATTACGAGCAGTACTTC
>.|TRBV10-1|TRBJ2-3|TRBD2
CASAGTRSTDTQYF
TGCGCCAGCGCTGGGACTAGGAGCACAGATACGCAGTATTTT